This is a list of T cell receptor beta chains from one sample in a study of beta chain features in type 1 diabetes. The assay was immunoSEQ multiplex PCR, and TCRdb's table has in-frame clones only and misses some. In the table there are approximately 300,000 clones, about 10% of which are singletons. Sequences were obtained from naive CD4+ T cells from blood. Receptor source: a woman between 25 and 40 years old in good health. Both conserved end residues are part of each CDR3. The D gene is left open where the match is weak. Expanded clones are given a class, and other clones once, few, many or no size at all.

size | J | V | D | CDR3 | DNA
few | TRBJ2-1 | TRBV18 | TRBD2 | CASSPTGGEQFF | TGTGCCAGCTCACCGACGGGAGGGGAGCAGTTCTTC
NA | TRBJ2-1 | TRBV7-9 | TRBD1 | CASSPRWGQGANEQFF | TGTGCCAGCAGCCCTAGGTGGGGACAGGGGGCTAATGAGCAGTTCTTC
NA | TRBJ2-1 | TRBV2 | NA | CASRTSNEQFF | TGTGCCAGCAGGACTAGCAATGAGCAGTTCTTC
few | TRBJ2-7 | TRBV15 | TRBD2 | CATRLAGVREQYF | TGTGCCACCAGACTAGCGGGAGTGAGGGAGCAGTACTTC
few | TRBJ2-6 | TRBV29-1 | NA | CSVQAVSGANVLTF | TGCAGCGTTCAGGCAGTCTCTGGGGCCAACGTCCTGACTTTC
few | TRBJ2-3 | TRBV10-3 | TRBD2 | CAIGGTSGSTSTDTQYF | TGTGCCATCGGCGGGACTAGCGGGTCTACTAGCACAGATACGCAGTATTTT
NA | TRBJ2-7 | TRBV29-1 | NA | CSVEGRQDYEQYF | TGCAGCGTTGAGGGCAGGCAGGACTACGAGCAGTACTTC
few | TRBJ2-2 | TRBV29-1 | NA | CSVAHGGPGELFF | TGCAGCGTCGCCCACGGGGGGCCTGGGGAGCTGTTTTTT
NA | TRBJ2-2 | TRBV30 | NA | CAWSQGGELFF | TGTGCCTGGAGCCAGGGCGGGGAGCTGTTTTTT
NA | TRBJ2-3 | TRBV2 | TRBD2 | CATPGGRGSTDTQYF | TGTGCCACCCCGGGAGGAAGGGGAAGCACAGATACGCAGTATTTT
NA | TRBJ2-3 | TRBV18 | NA | CASSPAITSTDTQYF | TGTGCCAGCTCACCAGCAATCACTAGCACAGATACGCAGTATTTT
few | TRBJ2-4 | TRBV6-5 | NA | CASSDTLAKNIQYF | TGTGCCAGCAGTGACACACTAGCCAAAAACATTCAGTACTTC
NA | TRBJ2-7 | TRBV5-4 | TRBD2 | CASSSPVAGFGEQYF | TGTGCCAGCAGCTCGCCCGTAGCGGGGTTTGGTGAGCAGTACTTC
few | TRBJ2-1 | TRBV7-3 | TRBD2 | CASSLGGRDEQFF | TGTGCCAGCAGCTTGGGCGGGAGGGATGAGCAGTTCTTC
NA | TRBJ2-3 | TRBV6-1 | TRBD2 | CASTSGLAGTDTQYF | TGTGCCAGCACCTCGGGACTAGCGGGCACAGATACGCAGTATTTT
NA | TRBJ1-1 | TRBV7-2 | NA | CASSRLDATKEAFF | TGTGCCAGCAGCCGCCTTGACGCGACTAAAGAAGCTTTCTTT
few | TRBJ2-1 | TRBV5-6 | NA | CASSTTGQGQFF | TGTGCCAGCAGCACAACAGGGCAGGGGCAGTTCTTC
NA | TRBJ2-2 | TRBV11-2 | TRBD1 | CASSLGQGRGELFF | TGTGCCAGCAGCTTAGGACAGGGCAGAGGGGAGCTGTTTTTT
NA | TRBJ2-4 | TRBV5-4 | NA | CASSQTGDKNIQYF | TGTGCCAGCAGCCAAACCGGGGACAAAAACATTCAGTACTTC
few | TRBJ2-3 | TRBV7-2 | TRBD2 | CASSSNSGSTDTQYF | TGTGCCAGCAGCTCTAATAGCGGGAGCACAGATACGCAGTATTTT
few | TRBJ2-3 | TRBV7-9 | TRBD2 | CASSLAGVGDTQYF | TGTGCCAGCAGTTTAGCGGGAGTAGGAGATACGCAGTATTTT
NA | TRBJ2-7 | TRBV6-5 | TRBD2 | CASSIAGGGEYEQYF | TGTGCCAGCAGTATAGCGGGAGGGGGTGAGTACGAGCAGTACTTC
NA | TRBJ2-1 | TRBV4-1 | NA | CASTQVLRQFSSYNEQFF | TGCGCCAGCACGCAAGTTTTGAGGCAGTTTAGCTCCTACAATGAGCAGTTCTTC
few | TRBJ2-7 | TRBV7-9 | TRBD2 | CASSSLAGVRYEQYF | TGTGCCAGCAGCTCCTTAGCGGGAGTTCGGTACGAGCAGTACTTC
NA | TRBJ1-1 | TRBV12-2 | NA | CASRLGTGSTEAFF | TGTGCAAGTCGCCTCGGGACAGGGAGCACTGAAGCTTTCTTT
NA | TRBJ2-1 | TRBV28 | TRBD2 | CASTPGLAGDEQFF | TGTGCCAGCACCCCGGGACTAGCGGGGGATGAGCAGTTCTTC
NA | TRBJ2-4 | TRBV27 | TRBD1 | CASSFLYLRDRGTKNIQYF | TGTGCCAGCAGTTTCCTATATCTCCGGGACAGGGGAACCAAAAACATTCAGTACTTC
NA | TRBJ2-7 | TRBV28 | NA | CASSTLPYEQYF | TGTGCCAGCAGTACTCTCCCCTACGAGCAGTACTTC
NA | TRBJ2-7 | TRBV6-6 | TRBD2 | CASSSPSGTYEQYF | TGTGCCAGCAGTTCCCCTAGCGGGACGTACGAGCAGTACTTC
few | TRBJ1-2 | TRBV7-2 | NA | CASSLYSSNYGYTF | TGTGCCAGCAGCTTATATTCCTCGAACTATGGCTACACCTTC
few | TRBJ1-2 | TRBV27 | NA | CASSLSRGYGYTF | TGTGCCAGCAGTTTATCCCGAGGGTATGGCTACACCTTC
NA | TRBJ2-5 | TRBV27 | TRBD1 | CASSGRRQGAGETQYF | TGTGCCAGCAGTGGCCGGAGACAGGGGGCGGGGGAGACCCAGTACTTC
few | TRBJ1-2 | TRBV19 | NA | CASQDFNYGYTF | TGTGCCAGTCAGGACTTTAACTATGGCTACACCTTC
NA | TRBJ2-2 | TRBV11-2 | NA | CASSLGGKNTGELFF | TGTGCCAGCAGCTTGGGGGGAAAGAACACCGGGGAGCTGTTTTTT
NA | TRBJ2-3 | TRBV1 | NA | CTSSQVQAGGKVDTQYF | TGCACCAGCAGCCAAGTGCAAGCGGGAGGGAAGGTAGATACGCAGTATTTT
NA | TRBJ2-7 | TRBV10-3 | TRBD1 | CAISVDRGRSEQYF | TGTGCCATCAGTGTGGACAGGGGACGTAGCGAGCAGTACTTC
few | TRBJ2-1 | TRBV5-1 | TRBD2 | CASSTGTSGNEQFF | TGCGCCAGCAGCACAGGGACTAGCGGGAATGAGCAGTTCTTC